Sequencing of this T cell receptor beta chain was carried out in a study of blood T cell repertoires in COVID-19. Study-wide context: The United States, Italy and Spain were the sources of the acute and convalescent COVID-19 samples. The analysed material was cDNA or gDNA that came from T cells, B-cell-depleted T cells, or PBMCs.

Per the authors' pipeline: Reference gene primer amplification gave nucleated cell count estimates. Sequenced by immunoSEQ multiplex PCR; TCRdb stores in-frame clones only, minus some. The V and J calls and clone size were taken over from that table, and D and trimming were inferred from the DNA. The sample has around 22,000 clones; around 86% are singletons. Germline-derived CDR1 and CDR2 are ENHRY and SYGVKD. Trimming removed 10 bases from V and 0 bases from J, with 16 bases in between. The CDR3 totals 14 residues. Input material: peripheral blood. The TCR was taken from a human donor with active COVID-19. The donor label of this sample is uncertain. The genes are TRBV10-3 and TRBJ2-7; D possibly corresponds to TRBD2 (6 bases). In nucleotides, the CDR3 is TGTGCCACCGAGGGACTCAGTAGCTCCTACGAGCAGTACTTC. It encodes CATEGLSSSYEQYF.